This is a list of T cell receptor beta chains from one sample in a study of cytomegalovirus exposure and HLA in healthy donors. Clones were read by immunoSEQ multiplex PCR, and TCRdb kept only the in-frame ones, dropping some. Altogether fewer than 400,000 clones are present, roughly 85% being singletons, with the ten largest covering around 0.84%. The sequenced material came from PBMCs. The source is a woman aged 18-29 years in good health and CMV-seronegative. The CDR3 runs from the conserved cysteine through the conserved F or W. Each record gives: D gene, J gene, clone size, V gene, CDR3 protein, CDR3 DNA. D genes are given only for firm matches. Clone sizes are given selectively: once, few, many, or a class where the clone is expanded.

>TRBD1|TRBJ2-3|-|TRBV10-3
CAISESNRGRTDTQYF
TGTGCCATCAGTGAGTCTAACAGGGGGCGTACAGATACGCAGTATTTT
>-|TRBJ1-5|few|TRBV4-2
CASSQQMDQPQHF
TGTGCCAGCAGCCAACAGATGGATCAGCCCCAGCATTTT
>TRBD1|TRBJ1-1|-|TRBV6-6
CASSPGRGSMNTEAFF
TGTGCCAGCAGCCCGGGCAGGGGGAGCATGAACACTGAAGCTTTCTTT
>-|TRBJ2-5|-|TRBV11-3
CASSLDSFQETQYF
TGTGCCAGCAGCTTAGATTCCTTCCAAGAGACCCAGTACTTC
>-|TRBJ2-2|-|TRBV7-6
CASSWSAGELFF
TGTGCCAGCAGCTGGAGCGCCGGGGAGCTGTTTTTT
>-|TRBJ1-2|-|TRBV25-1
CASSDQTGGYTF
TGTGCCAGCAGTGACCAGACCGGGGGCTACACCTTC
>-|TRBJ2-1|-|TRBV4-3
CASSQGLQWEQFF
TGCGCCAGCAGCCAAGGACTTCAGTGGGAGCAGTTCTTC
>TRBD1|TRBJ2-5|-|TRBV11-2
CASSLGTVQETQYF
TGTGCCAGCAGCCTCGGGACAGTCCAAGAGACCCAGTACTTC
>-|TRBJ2-7|-|TRBV5-6
CASSILNRDTYEQYF
TGTGCCAGCAGCATTCTAAACAGGGATACCTACGAGCAGTACTTC
>-|TRBJ2-1|-|TRBV6-5
CASRSRYLNEQFF
TGTGCCAGCAGAAGTAGATACCTCAATGAGCAGTTCTTC
>TRBD1|TRBJ1-2|few|TRBV6-5
CASRLGQGGYTF
TGTGCCAGCAGACTTGGACAGGGAGGCTACACCTTC
>TRBD1|TRBJ1-2|-|TRBV9
CASSAGTGYGYTF
TGTGCCAGCAGCGCCGGGACAGGATATGGCTACACCTTC
>TRBD2|TRBJ2-1|once|TRBV5-6
CASSLGRLAGSYNEQFF
TGTGCCAGCAGCTTGGGAAGACTAGCGGGTTCCTACAATGAGCAGTTCTTC
>TRBD2|TRBJ2-7|-|TRBV11-2
CASSPFSGLAGELEQYF
TGTGCCAGCAGCCCATTTTCCGGACTAGCGGGAGAGCTTGAGCAGTACTTC
>-|TRBJ2-1|-|TRBV5-1
CASSPAAGQGVNEQFF
TGCGCCAGCAGCCCCGCTGCCGGGCAGGGTGTGAATGAGCAGTTCTTC
>-|TRBJ2-7|-|TRBV13
CASSSQNVLVDEQYF
TGTGCCAGCAGCTCCCAAAACGTACTAGTGGACGAGCAGTACTTC
>-|TRBJ1-2|-|TRBV9
CASSVGMVGVYGYTF
TGTGCCAGCAGCGTAGGGATGGTCGGGGTCTATGGCTACACCTTC
>-|TRBJ1-4|-|TRBV9
CASSPRVDHEKLFF
TGTGCCAGCAGCCCCAGGGTAGATCATGAAAAACTGTTTTTT
>TRBD2|TRBJ2-1|-|TRBV5-1
CASRSSVLAGRSSYNEQFF
TGCGCCAGCAGATCTTCTGTCCTAGCGGGAAGGAGCTCCTACAATGAGCAGTTCTTC
>TRBD2|TRBJ2-1|-|TRBV7-9
CASSSSSGGGNEQFF
TGTGCCAGCAGTTCGTCATCGGGAGGGGGCAATGAGCAGTTCTTC
>TRBD2|TRBJ2-7|few|TRBV6-5
CASSWSGGSYEQYF
TGTGCCAGCAGTTGGAGCGGGGGCTCCTACGAGCAGTACTTC
>-|TRBJ2-7|-|TRBV2
CASSERVGGGSYEQYF
TGTGCCAGCAGTGAAAGGGTGGGAGGGGGGTCCTACGAGCAGTACTTC
>TRBD1|TRBJ2-7|-|TRBV6-5
CASSATGTGEQYF
TGTGCCAGCAGCGCGACAGGGACAGGCGAGCAGTACTTC
>-|TRBJ2-1|-|TRBV19
CASSIVVRNEQFF
TGTGCCAGTAGTATCGTGGTTAGAAATGAGCAGTTCTTC
>TRBD1|TRBJ2-5|-|TRBV28
CASSLGQGSFDQETQYF
TGTGCCAGCAGTCTCGGACAGGGGAGTTTTGACCAAGAGACCCAGTACTTC
>-|TRBJ2-7|-|TRBV11-1
CASSSNRVPTYEQYF
TGTGCCAGCAGCTCCAACAGGGTCCCAACCTACGAGCAGTACTTC
>TRBD2|TRBJ2-7|-|TRBV7-3
CASSWGGDSYEQYF
TGTGCCAGCAGCTGGGGGGGAGACTCCTACGAGCAGTACTTC
>TRBD1|TRBJ1-1|-|TRBV28
CASSSRDRGRETEAFF
TGTGCCAGCAGTTCCCGGGACAGGGGGCGAGAGACTGAAGCTTTCTTT
>-|TRBJ2-3|once|TRBV10-3
CAIRQGVEDTQYF
TGTGCCATCAGACAGGGAGTTGAAGATACGCAGTATTTT
>TRBD2|TRBJ2-3|-|TRBV27
CASSPWGGVADTQYF
TGTGCCAGCAGCCCGTGGGGGGGAGTGGCAGATACGCAGTATTTT
>-|TRBJ2-3|-|TRBV7-9
CASSLALSGTDTQYF
TGTGCCAGCAGTCTGGCCCTAAGCGGCACAGATACGCAGTATTTT
>-|TRBJ1-2|once|TRBV6-1
CASRLTGSANYGYTF
TGTGCCAGCCGATTAACAGGGAGTGCAAACTATGGCTACACCTTC
>-|TRBJ2-7|-|TRBV19
CASSIGGDAGTYEQYF
TGTGCCAGTAGTATAGGGGGGGACGCTGGTACCTACGAGCAGTACTTC
>TRBD1|TRBJ2-7|-|TRBV19
CASRGQGAREQYF
TGTGCCAGTAGGGGACAGGGGGCGCGGGAGCAGTACTTC
>TRBD2|TRBJ2-5|-|TRBV5-1
CASSQAGGKETQYF
TGCGCCAGCAGCCAAGCGGGAGGAAAAGAGACCCAGTACTTC
>-|TRBJ1-3|-|TRBV6-5
CASSYRRTGNTIYF
TGTGCCAGCAGTTACCGCAGAACTGGAAACACCATATATTTT
>TRBD1|TRBJ2-3|-|TRBV7-3
CASSSLGTGGTDTQYF
TGTGCCAGCAGCTCTCTAGGGACAGGGGGCACAGATACGCAGTATTTT
>-|TRBJ2-1|-|TRBV27
CASLSSYNEQFF
TGTGCCAGCCTTAGCTCCTACAATGAGCAGTTCTTC
>-|TRBJ2-7|-|TRBV18
CASSPEAAYEQYF
TGTGCCAGCTCACCGGAGGCGGCCTACGAGCAGTACTTC
>-|TRBJ1-1|-|TRBV4-3
CASSQDFGAKNTEAFF
TGCGCCAGCAGCCAAGATTTTGGGGCTAAGAACACTGAAGCTTTCTTT
>TRBD2|TRBJ2-1|-|TRBV4-3
CASSPRLAGGPNEQFF
TGCGCCAGCAGCCCTCGACTAGCGGGAGGGCCCAATGAGCAGTTCTTC
>TRBD1|TRBJ1-2|-|TRBV6-4
CASSVDGTGEGYTF
TGTGCCAGCAGTGTCGACGGGACAGGGGAAGGCTACACCTTC
>-|TRBJ2-7|-|TRBV27
CASSPQVSGEQYF
TGTGCCAGCAGCCCCCAGGTCAGCGGTGAGCAGTACTTC
>TRBD1|TRBJ1-4|-|TRBV6-5
CASSPTGTNEKLFF
TGTGCCAGCAGCCCGACAGGGACTAATGAAAAACTGTTTTTT
>-|TRBJ2-5|once|TRBV6-5
CASSSPGSLGGTQYF
TGTGCCAGCAGCTCACCCGGGTCATTAGGTGGGACCCAGTACTTC
>TRBD1|TRBJ2-7|-|TRBV7-6
CASSLQTGPFYEQYF
TGTGCCAGCAGCTTACAGACAGGGCCTTTCTACGAGCAGTACTTC
>-|TRBJ2-7|-|TRBV5-1
CASSSGTDYEQYF
TGCGCCAGCAGCTCAGGGACTGATTACGAGCAGTACTTC
>TRBD1|TRBJ1-4|once|TRBV7-8
CASSTRQGDREKLFF
TGTGCCAGCAGCACCAGACAGGGGGATAGGGAAAAACTGTTTTTT
>-|TRBJ2-1|-|TRBV2
CATRGGYLDEQFF
TGTGCCACAAGAGGCGGGTATTTGGATGAGCAGTTCTTC
>-|TRBJ2-3|-|TRBV7-7
CASSLGRAQGEDTQYF
TGTGCCAGCAGCTTAGGCCGGGCCCAAGGGGAAGATACGCAGTATTTT
>-|TRBJ1-2|-|TRBV6-5
CASREPSGYGYTF
TGTGCCAGCAGGGAGCCGAGCGGCTATGGCTACACCTTC
>-|TRBJ1-5|-|TRBV12-5
CASGLVRPAGQSKRNQPQHF
TGTGCTAGTGGTTTGGTACGACCAGCTGGCCAGAGCAAGAGGAATCAGCCCCAGCATTTT
>-|TRBJ2-3|-|TRBV29-1
CSVLRSDGTDTQYF
TGCAGCGTGTTGCGGAGCGATGGCACAGATACGCAGTATTTT
>TRBD2|TRBJ2-1|-|TRBV13
CASSFLAGAYNEQFF
TGTGCCAGCAGCTTCCTAGCGGGAGCGTACAATGAGCAGTTCTTC
>-|TRBJ1-1|-|TRBV4-3
CASSLNGGGTEAFF
TGCGCCAGCAGCCTAAATGGGGGGGGAACTGAAGCTTTCTTT
>TRBD2|TRBJ2-7|few|TRBV6-9
CASSYSLAGGGSSYEQYF
TGTGCCAGCAGTTATTCACTAGCGGGAGGCGGGAGCTCCTACGAGCAGTACTTC
>-|TRBJ2-3|-|TRBV5-1
CASSLGQRRSTDTQYF
TGCGCCAGCAGCTTAGGGCAGAGGAGGAGCACAGATACGCAGTATTTT
>TRBD2|TRBJ2-4|-|TRBV23-1
CASSRSGLAGGGNIQYF
TGCGCCAGCAGCCGATCAGGACTAGCGGGAGGGGGGAACATTCAGTACTTC
>TRBD1|TRBJ1-2|-|TRBV14
CASSQTGTGYGYTF
TGTGCCAGCAGCCAAACCGGGACAGGGTATGGCTACACCTTC